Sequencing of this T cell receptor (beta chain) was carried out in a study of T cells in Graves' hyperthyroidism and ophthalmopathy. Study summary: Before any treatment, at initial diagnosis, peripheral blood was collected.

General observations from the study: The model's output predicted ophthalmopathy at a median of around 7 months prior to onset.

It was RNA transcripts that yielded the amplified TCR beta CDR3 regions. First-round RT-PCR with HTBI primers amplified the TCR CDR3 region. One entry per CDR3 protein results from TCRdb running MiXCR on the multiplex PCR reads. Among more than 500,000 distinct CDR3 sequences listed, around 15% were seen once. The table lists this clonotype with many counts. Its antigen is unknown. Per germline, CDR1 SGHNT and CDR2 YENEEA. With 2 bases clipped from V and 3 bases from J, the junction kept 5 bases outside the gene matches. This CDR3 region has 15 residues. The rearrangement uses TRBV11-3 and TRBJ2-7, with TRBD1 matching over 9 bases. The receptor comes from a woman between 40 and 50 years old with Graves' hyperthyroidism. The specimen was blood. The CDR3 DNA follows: TGTGCCAGCAGCTTAAGTCCGGACAGGGGCTACGAGCAGTACTTC. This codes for CASSLSPDRGYEQYF.